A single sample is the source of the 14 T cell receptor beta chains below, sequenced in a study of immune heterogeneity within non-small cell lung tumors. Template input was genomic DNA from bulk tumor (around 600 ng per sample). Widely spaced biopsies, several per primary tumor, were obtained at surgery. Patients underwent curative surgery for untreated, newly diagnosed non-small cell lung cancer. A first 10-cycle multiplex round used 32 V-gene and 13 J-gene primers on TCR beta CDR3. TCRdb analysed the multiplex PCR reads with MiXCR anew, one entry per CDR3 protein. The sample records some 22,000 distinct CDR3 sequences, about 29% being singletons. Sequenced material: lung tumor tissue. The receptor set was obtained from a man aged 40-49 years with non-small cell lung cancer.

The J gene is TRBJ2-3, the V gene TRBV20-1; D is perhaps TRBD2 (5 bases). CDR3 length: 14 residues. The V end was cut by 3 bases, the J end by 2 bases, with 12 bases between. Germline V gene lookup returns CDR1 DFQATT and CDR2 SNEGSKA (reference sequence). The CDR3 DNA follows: TGCAGTGCTAGGGGCCAGCGGCCCACAGATACGCAGTATTTT. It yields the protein CSARGQRPTDTQYF.

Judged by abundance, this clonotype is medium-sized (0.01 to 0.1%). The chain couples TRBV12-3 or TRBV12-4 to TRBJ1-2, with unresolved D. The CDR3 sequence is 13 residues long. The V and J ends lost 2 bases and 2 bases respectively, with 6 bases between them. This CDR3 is CASSLWKNYGYTF. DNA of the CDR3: TGTGCCAGCAGTTTATGGAAGAACTATGGCTACACCTTC.

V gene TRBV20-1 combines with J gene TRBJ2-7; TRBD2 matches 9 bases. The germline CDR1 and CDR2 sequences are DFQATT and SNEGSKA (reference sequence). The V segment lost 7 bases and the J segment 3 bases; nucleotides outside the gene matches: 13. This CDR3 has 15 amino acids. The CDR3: CSVLGLARSYYEQYF. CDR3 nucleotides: TGCAGTGTACTGGGACTAGCTAGGAGCTACTACGAGCAGTACTTC.

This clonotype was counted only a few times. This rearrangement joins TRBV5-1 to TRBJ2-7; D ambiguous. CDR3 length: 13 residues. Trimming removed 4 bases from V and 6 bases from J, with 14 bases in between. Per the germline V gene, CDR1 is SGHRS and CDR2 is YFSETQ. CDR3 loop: CASSGRSTGEQYF. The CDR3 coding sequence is TGCGCCAGCAGCGGAAGAAGTACGGGCGAGCAGTACTTC.

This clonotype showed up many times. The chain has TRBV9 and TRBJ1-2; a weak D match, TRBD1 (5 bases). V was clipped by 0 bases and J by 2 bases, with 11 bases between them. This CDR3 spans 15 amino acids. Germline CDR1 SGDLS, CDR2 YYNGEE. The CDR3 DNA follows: TGTGCCAGCAGCGTAGCGACGGGGGGAAACTATGGCTACACCTTC. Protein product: CASSVATGGNYGYTF.

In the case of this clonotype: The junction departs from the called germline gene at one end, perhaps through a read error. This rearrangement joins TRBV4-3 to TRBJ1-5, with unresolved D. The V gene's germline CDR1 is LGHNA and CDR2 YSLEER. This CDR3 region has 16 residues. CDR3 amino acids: CASSQEVGTPNQPRHF. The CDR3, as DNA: TGCGCCAGCAGCCAAGAAGTAGGAACACCCAATCAGCCCCGGCATTTT.

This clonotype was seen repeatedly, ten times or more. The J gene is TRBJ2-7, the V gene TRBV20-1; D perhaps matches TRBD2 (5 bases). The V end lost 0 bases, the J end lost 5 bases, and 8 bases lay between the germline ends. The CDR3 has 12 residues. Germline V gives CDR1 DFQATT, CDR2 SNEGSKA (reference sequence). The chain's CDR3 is CSARDWGDEQYF. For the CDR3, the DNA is TGCAGTGCTAGAGATTGGGGAGACGAGCAGTACTTC.

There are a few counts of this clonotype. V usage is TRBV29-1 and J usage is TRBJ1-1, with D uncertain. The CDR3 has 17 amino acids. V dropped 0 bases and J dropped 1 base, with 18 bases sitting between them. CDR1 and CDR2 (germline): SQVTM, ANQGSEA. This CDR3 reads CSVEDWAEQPGNTEAFF. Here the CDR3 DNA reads TGCAGCGTTGAAGATTGGGCGGAGCAGCCGGGGAACACTGAAGCTTTCTTT.

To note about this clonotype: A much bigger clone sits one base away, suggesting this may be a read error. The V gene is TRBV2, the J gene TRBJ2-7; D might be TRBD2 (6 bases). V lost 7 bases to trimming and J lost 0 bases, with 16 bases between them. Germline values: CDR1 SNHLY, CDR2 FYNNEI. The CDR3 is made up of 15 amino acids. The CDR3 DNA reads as TGTGCCAGCAATGTTAGGGCTAGCGTCTCCTACGAGCAGTACTTC. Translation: CASNVRASVSYEQYF.

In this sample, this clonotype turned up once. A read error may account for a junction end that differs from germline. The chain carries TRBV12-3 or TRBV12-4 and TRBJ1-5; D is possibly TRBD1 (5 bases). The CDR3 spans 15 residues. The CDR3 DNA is TGTGCCAGCAGTCCCGAGACTGGGACCAATGAGCCCCAGCATTTT. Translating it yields CASSPETGTNEPQHF.

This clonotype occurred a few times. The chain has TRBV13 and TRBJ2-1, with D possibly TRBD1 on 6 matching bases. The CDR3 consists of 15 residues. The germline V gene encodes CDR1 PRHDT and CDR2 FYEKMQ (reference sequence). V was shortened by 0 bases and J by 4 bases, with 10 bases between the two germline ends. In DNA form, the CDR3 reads TGTGCCAGCAGCTTAGGTCTCGGACAGTACAATGAGCAGTTCTTC. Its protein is CASSLGLGQYNEQFF. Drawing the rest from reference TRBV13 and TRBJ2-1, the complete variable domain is AAGVIQSPRHLIKEKRETATLKCYPIPRHDTVYWYQQGPGQDPQFLISFYEKMQSDKGSIPDRFSAQQFSDYHSELNMSSLELGDSALYFCASSLGLGQYNEQFFGPGTRLTVL.

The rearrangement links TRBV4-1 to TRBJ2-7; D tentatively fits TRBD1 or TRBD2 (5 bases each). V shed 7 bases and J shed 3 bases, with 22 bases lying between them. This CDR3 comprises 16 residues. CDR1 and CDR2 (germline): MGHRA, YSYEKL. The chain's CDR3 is CASTLTIGGGSYEQYF. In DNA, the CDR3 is TGCGCCAGCACCCTAACCATCGGTGGGGGAAGCTACGAGCAGTACTTC.

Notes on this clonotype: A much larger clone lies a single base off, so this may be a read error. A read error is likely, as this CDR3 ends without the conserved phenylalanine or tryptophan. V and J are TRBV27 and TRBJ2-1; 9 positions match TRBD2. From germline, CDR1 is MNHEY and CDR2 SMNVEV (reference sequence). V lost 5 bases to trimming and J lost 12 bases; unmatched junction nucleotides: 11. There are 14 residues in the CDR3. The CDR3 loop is CASSIGTSLGGQFY. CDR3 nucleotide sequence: TGTGCCAGCAGTATTGGGACTAGCCTAGGGGGGCAGTTCTAC.

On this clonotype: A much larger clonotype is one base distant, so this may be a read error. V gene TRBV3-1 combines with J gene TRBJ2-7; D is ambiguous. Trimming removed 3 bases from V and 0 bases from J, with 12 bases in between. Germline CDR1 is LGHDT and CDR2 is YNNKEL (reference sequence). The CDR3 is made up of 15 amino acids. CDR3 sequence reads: CASSQDRYSSYEQYF. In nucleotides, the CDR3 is TGTGCCAGCAGCCAGGACCGGTACAGCTCCTACGAGCAGTACTTC.